Following are 32 T cell receptor beta chains from one sample sequenced in a study of T-cell reconstitution after alpha-beta-depleted transplantation in children (dated by TCRdb to about 2016). The treatment or condition label of this sample denotes: allogeneic hematopoietic cell transplantation with graft depleted of TCRalphabeta T cells and CD19 B cells. Receptor amplification or capture employed PCR. Reads for this sample came from an Illumina HiSeq 2500. To normalize quantification of the TCRbeta repertoire, the TCR libraries were built with molecular barcoding that relied on unique molecular identifiers. The public reads were reprocessed in TCRdb via fastp at Q25 and MiXCR, keeping in-frame beta chains. Rows merge per CDR3 protein into single entries with the most common DNA and genes. Present in this sample are around 800,000 distinct CDR3 sequences, about 16% of which were seen just once. 5% of the sample comes from the top ten.

Sequenced material: PBMCs, mostly from graft donor cells, taken 360 days after TCRalphabeta/CD19-depleted stem cell transplant. These receptors originate from a male patient younger than 18 who had a stem cell transplant for acute lymphoblastic leukemia, so the T cells may come from the graft donor.

This clonotype has just a few counts. This chain uses TRBV29-1 with TRBJ2-3, with 9 bases that match TRBD2. The germline CDR1 and CDR2 sequences are SQVTM and ANQGSEA. The CDR3 length is 16 residues. With 3 bases clipped from V and 2 bases from J, the junction kept 9 bases outside the gene matches. The DNA for the CDR3 is TGCAGCGTTGAGTGGCTAGCGGGGAGGCTCACAGATACGCAGTATTTT. It encodes CSVEWLAGRLTDTQYF.

This chain uses TRBV7-3 with TRBJ2-2; 9 bases fit TRBD2. V shed 0 bases, J shed 7 bases, and the junction held 3 bases outside the gene matches. The CDR3 sequence is 15 residues long. Germline-derived CDR1 and CDR2 are SGHTA and FQGTGA. The CDR3 DNA is TGTGCCAGCAGCTTAACTAGCGGGAGTAGCGGGGAGCTGTTTTTT. It specifies CASSLTSGSSGELFF.

This clonotype was observed at least ten times. The chain uses TRBV5-1 and TRBJ1-1; 8 bases are shared with TRBD1. The germline CDR1 and CDR2 sequences are SGHRS and YFSETQ. The CDR3 totals 15 residues. J gave up 1 base and V 4 bases, and 6 bases lay outside the gene matches. The CDR3 bases are TGCGCCAGCAGCACCGGACAGGGTGGGAACACTGAAGCTTTCTTT. Translated, it gives CASSTGQGGNTEAFF.

V gene TRBV4-1 combines with J gene TRBJ2-2; 14 bases line up with TRBD2. The CDR3 runs to 18 residues. In germline, CDR1 is MGHRA, CDR2 YSYEKL. V shed 3 bases, J shed 2 bases, and the junction held 5 bases outside the gene matches. The CDR3 reads CASSQRTSGRLNTGELFF. The DNA of the CDR3 is TGCGCCAGCAGCCAGCGGACTAGCGGGAGGCTAAACACCGGGGAGCTGTTTTTT.

The chain couples TRBV7-3 to TRBJ2-6; 9 nucleotides match TRBD1. The germline V gene encodes CDR1 SGHTA and CDR2 FQGTGA. There are 19 residues in the CDR3. Trimming cost V 4 bases and J 4 bases; bases outside gene matches: 14. CDR3 region: CASSSRQGDLLLGANVLTF. The CDR3 nucleotides are TGTGCCAGCAGCTCCCGACAGGGGGACCTCCTTCTGGGGGCCAACGTCCTGACTTTC.

This clonotype was seen only a few times. This rearrangement joins TRBV10-3 to TRBJ2-7; TRBD2 is a possible D gene (5 bases). This CDR3 is built from 15 residues. Germline V gives CDR1 ENHRY, CDR2 SYGVKD. V lost 0 bases to trimming and J lost 3 bases, with 12 bases between them. CDR3 loop: CAISESEDSFYEQYF. The CDR3 region has the DNA TGTGCCATCAGTGAGTCGGAGGATTCCTTCTACGAGCAGTACTTC.

The CDR3 DNA sequence: TGCAGTGCTAGAAGGCCATACACCGGGGAGCTGTTTTTT. This codes for CSARRPYTGELFF. The chain is built from TRBV20-1 and TRBJ2-2; the D is unclear. The CDR3 has 13 residues. With 2 bases removed from V and 3 bases from J, the gap between germline ends came to 7 bases. Germline lookup yields CDR1 DFQATT and CDR2 SNEGSKA (reference sequence).

This clonotype has only a few counts. The V and J genes are TRBV11-2 and TRBJ2-2, with 13 bases that match TRBD2. The CDR3 spans 16 residues. Germline-derived CDR1 and CDR2 are SGHAT and FQNNGV. Germline trimming cut 6 bases from V and 2 bases from J; bases unmatched to any gene: 3. CDR3 sequence reads: CASRGLAGSNTGELFF. As DNA, the CDR3 is TGTGCCAGCAGGGGACTAGCGGGGTCAAACACCGGGGAGCTGTTTTTT.

The chain combines TRBV7-6 with TRBJ2-1; the match to TRBD2 covers 16 bases. The CDR3 contains 17 residues. J lost 7 bases, V lost 5 bases, and 8 bases had no gene match. Germline lookup yields CDR1 SGHVS and CDR2 FNYEAQ. The CDR3 protein is CASSPGLAGGPRNEQFF. CDR3 coding DNA: TGTGCCAGCAGCCCGGGACTAGCGGGAGGGCCGCGGAATGAGCAGTTCTTC.

The rearrangement links TRBV20-1 to TRBJ2-7, with 10 bases fitting TRBD2. CDR1 is DFQATT, CDR2 SNEGSKA, per germline (reference sequence). CDR3 length equals 15 residues. The trim removed 4 bases at V and 2 bases at J, leaving 8 bases unmatched. Here the CDR3 reads CSATPGLAVAYEQYF. Written as DNA, the CDR3 is TGCAGTGCTACTCCCGGACTAGCGGTCGCCTACGAGCAGTACTTC.

This clonotype was seen more than once but under ten times. The chain uses TRBV6-5 and TRBJ1-1; D gene unclear. The CDR3 loop spans 15 amino acids. CDR1 and CDR2 from the germline V gene are MNHEY and SVGAGI. V gave up 0 bases and J gave up 4 bases, with 12 bases separating them. The CDR3: CASSYSWRRATEAFF. Here the CDR3 DNA reads TGTGCCAGCAGTTACTCGTGGAGACGGGCCACTGAAGCTTTCTTT.

The table lists this clonotype with a few counts. The CDR3 nucleotides read TGTGCCAGCAGCTTACGGGGTAGGGGCGGGAGAAATGAGCAGTTCTTC. Amino acid sequence: CASSLRGRGGRNEQFF. V is TRBV7-3 and J is TRBJ2-1, with 7 nucleotides matching TRBD2. Per germline, CDR1 SGHTA and CDR2 FQGTGA. The ends lost 2 bases at V and 7 bases at J; junction bases unmatched: 11. The CDR3 consists of 16 residues.

This chain uses TRBV14 with TRBJ1-5, with D perhaps matching TRBD1 (6 bases). CDR1 is SGHDN and CDR2 is FVKESK in the germline V gene. The CDR3 extends over 16 amino acids. The ends were cut back, 0 bases at V and 4 bases at J, with 13 bases in the middle. The CDR3 is CASSQEGRTDNQPQHF. CDR3 bases: TGTGCCAGCAGCCAAGAAGGTCGGACAGATAATCAGCCCCAGCATTTT.

The chain's CDR3 is CSAPFQTRSSYNEQFF. The CDR3 bases are TGCAGTGCACCCTTTCAGACAAGGAGCTCCTACAATGAGCAGTTCTTC. The V and J genes are TRBV20-1 and TRBJ2-1; unclear D gene. The CDR3 has 16 residues. Germline CDR1 and CDR2: DFQATT and SNEGSKA (reference sequence). V shed 6 bases and J shed 0 bases, with 18 bases lying between them.

This chain connects TRBV6-1 to TRBJ1-2; tentative D call: TRBD1 (6 bases). Germline CDR1 reads MNHNS; CDR2 reads SASEGT. Trimming removed 3 bases at V and 4 bases at J, with 12 bases between. The CDR3 has 14 residues. The CDR3 DNA reads as TGTGCCAGCAGTGAGAGGACAGCCTCCTATGGCTACACCTTC. This translates into CASSERTASYGYTF.

J is TRBJ1-3 and V is TRBV12-3 or TRBV12-4; 9 bases line up with TRBD1. CDR3 length: 15 amino acids. V lost 3 bases, J lost 1 base, and 1 base stayed unmatched. This CDR3 is CASSLGTGSGNTIYF. CDR3 nucleotide sequence: TGTGCCAGCAGTTTGGGGACAGGGTCTGGAAACACCATATATTTT.

The sample holds many counts of this clonotype. The chain recombines TRBV5-1 with TRBJ2-7; 9 bases align to TRBD1. This CDR3 has 14 residues. Germline CDR1 reads SGHRS; CDR2 reads YFSETQ. V shed 1 base and J 3 bases; nucleotides not matched to a gene: 2. CDR3 sequence: CASSLLGQGYEQYF. The CDR3 DNA reads TGCGCCAGCAGCTTGTTGGGACAGGGCTACGAGCAGTACTTC.

CDR3 nucleotides: TGTACCATCAGCCAATTCCGACTGACCCCACTAGCCAAAAACATTCAGTACTTC. This sequence encodes CTISQFRLTPLAKNIQYF. The rearrangement links TRBV1 to TRBJ2-4. TRBV1 is given as a pseudogene. CDR3 size: 18 residues.

This clonotype was detected a few times. The rearrangement links TRBV7-3 to TRBJ2-1; 11 nucleotides align to TRBD2. The CDR3 is 16 residues long. Germline V lookup: CDR1 SGHTA, CDR2 FQGTGA. The V gene end was trimmed by 2 bases and the J gene end by 3 bases; junction bases not matched to a gene: 3. The CDR3 DNA reads as TGTGCCAGCAGCTTAGGAGGGACTAGCGGCTACAATGAGCAGTTCTTC. Amino acid sequence: CASSLGGTSGYNEQFF.

This clonotype turned up a few times. The V gene is TRBV20-1, the J gene TRBJ2-1, with D uncertain. The CDR3 loop spans 17 amino acids. V was shortened by 0 bases and J by 0 bases, with 15 bases between the two germline ends. CDR1 and CDR2 from the germline V gene are DFQATT and SNEGSKA (reference sequence). The CDR3 DNA reads as TGCAGTGCTAGAGAGCCAGTTAGGTGGGGCTCCTACAATGAGCAGTTCTTC. This sequence encodes CSAREPVRWGSYNEQFF.

There are many counts of this clonotype. The V and J genes are TRBV12-3 or TRBV12-4 and TRBJ2-1, with a tentative D call TRBD2 (6 bases). CDR3 length equals 13 residues. Trimming removed 5 bases at V and 7 bases at J, with 12 bases between. For the CDR3, the DNA is TGTGCCAGCAGTATTCGGGGACTTAATGAGCAGTTCTTC. It is translated as CASSIRGLNEQFF.

As concerns this clonotype: It is likely a read error, because the conserved phenylalanine at the end of the CDR3 is missing. The rearrangement links TRBV20-1 to TRBJ2-1; 7 nucleotides line up with TRBD1. Looked up from germline, CDR1 is DFQATT and CDR2 is SNEGSKA (reference sequence). The CDR3 runs to 14 residues. V shed 5 bases and J 7 bases; nucleotides not matched to a gene: 11. The CDR3 region is CSAVRGLKGNEQFY. The CDR3 nucleotides are TGCAGTGCTGTTAGGGGGCTTAAGGGGAATGAGCAGTTCTAC.

The V gene is TRBV5-1, the J gene TRBJ1-2, with D hard to call. The CDR3 is made up of 13 amino acids. V shed 2 bases and J shed 2 bases, with 7 bases lying between them. Germline CDR1 and CDR2: SGHRS and YFSETQ. CDR3 amino acids: CASSFAGNYGYTF. For the CDR3, the DNA is TGCGCCAGCAGCTTTGCAGGAAACTATGGCTACACCTTC. Filled out from reference TRBV5-1 and TRBJ1-2, the complete variable domain reads KAGVTQTPRYLIKTRGQQVTLSCSPISGHRSVSWYQQTPGQGLQFLFEYFSETQRNKGNFPGRFSGRQFSNSRSEMNVSTLELGDSALYLCASSFAGNYGYTFGSGTRLTVV.

The genes are TRBV2 and TRBJ2-1; no clear D gene. CDR3 length: 12 amino acids. V was pared by 2 bases and J by 10 bases, with 9 bases between. Germline V lookup: CDR1 SNHLY, CDR2 FYNNEI. CDR3 residues: CASSEPPWEQFF. The CDR3 coding sequence is TGTGCCAGCAGTGAACCTCCCTGGGAGCAGTTCTTC.

In regard to this clonotype: The CDR3 end shows no conserved phenylalanine or tryptophan, and so a read error is likely. The chain employs TRBV20-1 and TRBJ2-1, with 11 bases fitting TRBD2. After removal of 4 bases from V and 10 bases from J, the junction contained 15 bases not matched to a gene. CDR3 length: 16 amino acids. The germline gives CDR1 DFQATT, CDR2 SNEGSKA (reference sequence). The DNA for the CDR3 is TGCAGTGCTATAAGACTTTGGACTAGCGGGTCTCGAGAGCAGTTCCTC. It encodes CSAIRLWTSGSREQFL.

Written as DNA, the CDR3 is TGTGCCACCAGTGATTTTGGACAGGGGAGAGAGGAGCAGTTCTTC. It yields the protein CATSDFGQGREEQFF. The chain combines TRBV24-1 with TRBJ2-1; 9 bases line up with TRBD1. V was pared by 1 base and J by 10 bases, with 7 bases of the junction left unmatched. The CDR3 covers 15 residues. Germline loops: CDR1 KGHDR, CDR2 SFDVKD.

As for this clonotype: It may be a read error: a sequence one base away is much more abundant. The chain joins TRBV5-1 to TRBJ1-6; possibly TRBD1 for D (6 bases). V was trimmed by 0 bases and J by 7 bases, leaving 8 bases between them. The CDR3 is made up of 14 amino acids. Germline V CDR1 and CDR2: SGHRS, YFSETQ. The CDR3 loop reads CASSLGQENSPLHF. In nucleotides, the CDR3 is TGCGCCAGCAGCTTGGGACAGGAGAATTCACCCCTCCACTTT.

The chain combines TRBV5-1 with TRBJ2-5; 8 bases are shared with TRBD1. The V segment lost 0 bases and the J segment 3 bases; nucleotides outside the gene matches: 4. The CDR3 runs to 15 residues. CDR1 is SGHRS, CDR2 YFSETQ, per germline. The CDR3 is CASSLGDRRKETQYF. DNA for the CDR3: TGCGCCAGCAGCTTGGGGGACAGGCGAAAAGAGACCCAGTACTTC.

J is TRBJ2-7 and V is TRBV29-1; D unresolved. V gave up 3 bases and J gave up 3 bases, with 12 bases separating them. Germline V CDR1 and CDR2: SQVTM, ANQGSEA. This CDR3 region has 13 residues. The CDR3 protein is CSVEGLDLYEQYF. DNA of the CDR3: TGCAGCGTTGAGGGTCTGGACCTCTACGAGCAGTACTTC.

This clonotype showed up just a few times. The rearrangement uses TRBV5-1 and TRBJ2-5; 10 bases align to TRBD2. Germline CDR1 and CDR2: SGHRS and YFSETQ. V gave up 6 bases and J gave up 4 bases; unmatched junction bases: 9. The length of the CDR3 is 15 residues. The CDR3 nucleotides read TGCGCCAGCACCCTCCAGCTAGCGGGAGTAGAGACCCAGTACTTC. Translated, it gives CASTLQLAGVETQYF.

This clonotype has a handful of counts. This CDR3 is CATSRHTGTASSYEQYF. CDR3 nucleotide sequence: TGTGCCACCAGCAGACATACCGGGACGGCCAGCTCCTACGAGCAGTACTTC. The chain employs TRBV15 and TRBJ2-7; D tentatively reads TRBD1 or TRBD2 (5 bases each). The length of the CDR3 is 17 residues. Trimming took 2 bases from V and 0 from J, leaving 17 bases between them. From germline, CDR1 is LNHNV and CDR2 YYDKDF (reference sequence).

In this sample, this clonotype turned up a few times. CDR3 in DNA: TGCAGCGGCTACCATAGCGCGCAAGCTTCCAATGAGCAGTTCTTC. Its protein product is CSGYHSAQASNEQFF. The J gene is TRBJ2-1, the V gene TRBV29-1; possible D gene TRBD2, 5 bases. Per the germline V gene, CDR1 is SQVTM and CDR2 is ANQGSEA. The CDR3 totals 15 residues. V lost 7 bases, J lost 6 bases, and 22 bases lay in between.